Following are 32 T cell receptor beta chains from one sample sequenced in a study of CD8 T cells in ankylosing spondylitis. Using its own MiXCR run on the 5' RACE reads, TCRdb lists one record per CDR3 protein. This table holds 210,000 or so distinct CDR3 sequences, 8% to 9% found once. Sequenced: blood, either unsorted or a sorted T cell fraction (not recorded which). These receptors originate from a female donor with ankylosing spondylitis or in good health (not recorded which).

There are many counts of this clonotype. The V and J genes are TRBV20-1 and TRBJ2-6; D is ambiguous. Deletions cut 7 bases from V and 0 bases from J, with 7 bases between. CDR3 size: 13 residues. Germline V gene data show CDR1 as DFQATT and CDR2 as SNEGSKA (reference sequence). The CDR3 coding sequence is TGCAGTGTTCAGAGCTCTGGGGCCAACGTCCTGACTTTC. This translates into CSVQSSGANVLTF.

The chain carries TRBV7-2 and TRBJ2-1; D might be TRBD2 (5 bases). Between the trimmed V and J ends, which lost 5 bases and 3 bases, there was a span of 14 bases. The CDR3 is 15 amino acids. The germline CDR1 and CDR2 sequences are SGHTA and FQGNSA. The CDR3 nucleotides read TGTGCCAGCAGCCCCCACGAGGGCCTCTACAATGAGCAGTTCTTC. Translated, it gives CASSPHEGLYNEQFF.

In the case of this clonotype: With a much larger clone just one base away, this may be a read error. J is TRBJ2-5 and V is TRBV7-2; D is perhaps TRBD1 (5 bases). With 5 bases removed from V and 2 bases from J, the gap between germline ends came to 18 bases. CDR1 and CDR2 (germline): SGHTA, FQGNSA. The CDR3 runs to 16 residues. The CDR3 DNA is TGTACCAGCAGCCAAGGGGTGGGCGGCCTTCAAGAGACCCAGTACTTC. Translated: CTSSQGVGGLQETQYF.

The J gene is TRBJ1-1, the V gene TRBV7-9; possibly TRBD1 for D (5 bases). The CDR3 is 13 amino acids. Trimming took 8 bases from V and 7 from J, leaving 17 bases between them. The germline V gene encodes CDR1 SEHNR and CDR2 FQNEAQ (reference sequence). CDR3: CASGTTRGLEAFF. CDR3 DNA sequence: TGTGCCAGCGGGACGACCCGGGGCCTTGAAGCTTTCTTT.

This clonotype was counted many times. The rearrangement uses TRBV5-1 and TRBJ2-2; tentatively, D is TRBD1 or TRBD2 (5 bases each). V was cut by 7 bases and J by 7 bases, with 23 bases left in between. The CDR3 consists of 16 residues. Germline CDR1 and CDR2: SGHRS and YFSETQ. As DNA, the CDR3 is TGCGCCAGCGGCATACAACCGGGACCAGGAAGCGGGGAGCTGTTTTTT. Translation: CASGIQPGPGSGELFF.

This clonotype has at least ten counts. CDR3 sequence (DNA): TGTGCCAGCAAGTCCTCAGATACGCAGTATTTT. Translation: CASKSSDTQYF. The chain joins TRBV12-3 or TRBV12-4 to TRBJ2-3; D gene uncertain. Trimming pared 7 bases from V and 4 bases from J, leaving 6 bases between. This CDR3 region has 11 residues.

This clonotype was recorded many times. The chain carries TRBV15 and TRBJ1-5, with D hard to call. Trimming cost V 0 bases and J 0 bases, with 15 bases left between them. Germline V gene lookup returns CDR1 LNHNV and CDR2 YYDKDF (reference sequence). The length of the CDR3 is 18 residues. CDR3 protein: CATSRDYGVGSSNQPQHF. CDR3 DNA sequence: TGTGCCACCAGCAGAGATTATGGAGTAGGGTCTAGCAATCAGCCCCAGCATTTT.

The chain employs TRBV7-2 and TRBJ2-7, with a tentative D call TRBD2 (6 bases). The CDR3 is 14 residues long. The V end lost 2 bases, the J end lost 2 bases, and 10 bases lay between the germline ends. Germline values: CDR1 SGHTA, CDR2 FQGNSA. The CDR3 nucleotides read TGTGCCAGCAGCTTACACGGGAGTACCTACGAGCAGTACTTC. Amino acid sequence: CASSLHGSTYEQYF.

There are many counts of this clonotype. This rearrangement joins TRBV5-5 to TRBJ2-7; D gene ambiguous. Trimming left V 2 bases short and J 3 bases short, with 9 bases between. The CDR3 loop spans 13 amino acids. Germline V CDR1 and CDR2: SGHKS, YYEKEE (reference sequence). CDR3 nucleotides: TGTGCCAGCAGCTTTAACAACTACTACGAGCAGTACTTC. It specifies CASSFNNYYEQYF.

This clonotype was seen ten or more times. V gene TRBV12-3 or TRBV12-4 combines with J gene TRBJ2-2, with D possibly being TRBD1 (7 bases). This CDR3 is built from 13 residues. Trimming stripped 7 bases from V and 7 bases from J, with 13 bases between. The chain's CDR3 is CASIRQGGGELFF. The DNA for the CDR3 is TGTGCCAGCATTCGACAGGGAGGCGGGGAGCTGTTTTTT.

The chain couples TRBV2 to TRBJ1-1; D possibly corresponds to TRBD1 (6 bases). With 5 bases removed from V and 4 bases from J, the gap between germline ends came to 17 bases. Looked up from germline, CDR1 is SNHLY and CDR2 is FYNNEI. The CDR3 sequence is 15 residues long. CDR3 bases: TGTGCCAGCAGTTTTGGGACAACCCAGGGCACTGAAGCTTTCTTT. It yields the protein CASSFGTTQGTEAFF.

This clonotype was recorded many times. J is TRBJ2-1 and V is TRBV19; 16 nucleotides agree with TRBD2. Germline CDR1 and CDR2: LNHDA and SQIVND (reference sequence). Unmatched junction bases numbered 2, after V lost 5 bases and J lost 7 bases. CDR3 size: 15 residues. CDR3 amino acids: CASSWGLAGGNEQFF. The DNA for the CDR3 is TGTGCCAGTAGTTGGGGACTAGCGGGAGGGAATGAGCAGTTCTTC.

This clonotype has at least ten counts. V gene TRBV12-3 or TRBV12-4 combines with J gene TRBJ1-1; possibly TRBD1 for D (5 bases). The CDR3 covers 12 residues. V was clipped by 4 bases and J by 11 bases, with 14 bases between them. The CDR3 loop reads CASSSGPLGAFF. As DNA, the CDR3 is TGTGCCAGCAGTTCGGGACCTCTCGGGGCTTTCTTT.

The chain's CDR3 is CARGGGAGSYNEQFF. The CDR3 DNA reads as TGTGCCAGAGGGGGAGGCGCTGGCTCCTACAATGAGCAGTTCTTC. V gene TRBV27 combines with J gene TRBJ2-1, with D possibly called TRBD1 or TRBD2 (6 bases each). CDR3 size: 15 residues. Germline lookup yields CDR1 MNHEY and CDR2 SMNVEV (reference sequence). V was trimmed by 9 bases and J by 0 bases, leaving 15 bases between them.

This clonotype was recorded many times. The chain recombines TRBV9 with TRBJ2-2; D is perhaps TRBD2 (5 bases). Germline CDR1 and CDR2: SGDLS and YYNGEE. The CDR3 totals 13 residues. Trimming removed 3 bases at V and 8 bases at J, with 11 bases between. CDR3 region: CASSGGGPGELFF. CDR3 bases: TGTGCCAGCAGCGGAGGAGGTCCAGGGGAGCTGTTTTTT. The full variable domain, rest sourced from reference TRBV9 and TRBJ2-2, is DSGVTQTPKHLITATGQRVTLRCSPRSGDLSVYWYQQSLDQGLQFLIQYYNGEERAKGNILERFSAQQFPDLHSELNLSSLELGDSALYFCASSGGGPGELFFGEGSRLTVL.

This clonotype was detected many times. The chain has TRBV6-2 or TRBV6-3 and TRBJ2-1; 12 bases match TRBD2. Looked up from germline, CDR1 is MNHEY and CDR2 is SVGEGT. The CDR3 runs 21 residues. Unmatched junction bases numbered 12, after V lost 0 bases and J lost 0 bases. The CDR3 nucleotides are TGTGCCAGCAGTTACTCAAGTGAAACTAGCGGGAGGTCATACTCCTACAATGAGCAGTTCTTC. This translates into CASSYSSETSGRSYSYNEQFF.

This clonotype was seen repeatedly, ten times or more. The V gene is TRBV10-3, the J gene TRBJ2-1; TRBD2 aligns across 7 bases. Trimming cost V 4 bases and J 0 bases; bases outside gene matches: 3. Germline CDR1 reads ENHRY; CDR2 reads SYGVKD. The CDR3 covers 15 residues. For the CDR3, the DNA is TGTGCCATCAGTGGGGTAGCGGGCTCCTACAATGAGCAGTTCTTC. Residues: CAISGVAGSYNEQFF.

This clonotype was recorded at least ten times. The rearrangement links TRBV28 to TRBJ2-1; TRBD2 is a possible D gene (5 bases). V was cut by 5 bases and J by 7 bases, with 21 bases left in between. Germline V gives CDR1 MDHEN, CDR2 SYDVKM. This CDR3 has 16 residues. CDR3 bases: TGTGCCAGCAGTCCTAGGCTAGCCAGGCGGTCGAATGAGCAGTTCTTC. Protein product: CASSPRLARRSNEQFF.

This clonotype was recorded at least ten times. This chain uses TRBV5-1 with TRBJ1-1, with D unresolved. Germline loops: CDR1 SGHRS, CDR2 YFSETQ. This CDR3 contains 13 residues. Trimming left V 5 bases short and J 8 bases short, with 16 bases between. In DNA, the CDR3 is TGCGCCAGCAGGCAGACCTCGGGAGCAGAAGCTTTCTTT. It codes for CASRQTSGAEAFF.

Ten or more counts support this clonotype. V usage is TRBV3-1 and J usage is TRBJ2-2; 8 nucleotides align to TRBD1. V lost 3 bases to trimming and J lost 3 bases; unmatched junction nucleotides: 12. This CDR3 region has 18 residues. CDR1 and CDR2 from the germline V gene are LGHDT and YNNKEL (reference sequence). The CDR3 sequence: CASSHLLLGTGDTGELFF. CDR3 coding DNA: TGTGCCAGCAGCCATCTTCTTCTCGGGACAGGAGACACCGGGGAGCTGTTTTTT.

This clonotype was found many times. V and J are TRBV2 and TRBJ2-7; possibly TRBD1 or TRBD2 for D (5 bases each). With 2 bases removed from V and 1 base from J, the gap between germline ends came to 12 bases. This CDR3 contains 15 residues. Germline loops: CDR1 SNHLY, CDR2 FYNNEI. The CDR3 loop reads CASSELEGISYEQYF. CDR3 DNA sequence: TGTGCCAGCAGTGAATTAGAGGGGATATCCTACGAGCAGTACTTC.

V usage is TRBV4-3 and J usage is TRBJ2-2; 14 bases align to TRBD2. CDR3 length: 18 residues. After removal of 4 bases from V and 7 bases from J, the junction contained 11 bases not matched to a gene. Germline CDR1 and CDR2: LGHNA and YSLEER. CDR3 amino acids: CASSRNLGLAGAGGELFF. The CDR3 DNA is TGCGCCAGCAGCCGTAACCTGGGACTAGCGGGAGCGGGCGGGGAGCTGTTTTTT.

V is TRBV29-1 and J is TRBJ2-1; a possible D gene is TRBD1 (6 bases). Germline V gene data show CDR1 as SQVTM and CDR2 as ANQGSEA. The CDR3 loop spans 14 amino acids. The germline V and J ends were trimmed by 5 bases and 6 bases, with 17 bases remaining between them. DNA for the CDR3: TGCAGCGTTTATGCCACAGGGTCGGGCAATGAGCAGTTCTTC. It codes for CSVYATGSGNEQFF.

This clonotype was picked up many times. This chain links TRBV12-3 or TRBV12-4 with TRBJ2-1, with unresolved D. The ends were cut back, 3 bases at V and 0 bases at J, with 9 bases in the middle. CDR3 length: 15 residues. The CDR3 loop is CASSFQRSSYNEQFF. CDR3 bases: TGTGCCAGCAGTTTCCAAAGGAGCTCCTACAATGAGCAGTTCTTC.

There are many counts of this clonotype. The chain combines TRBV3-1 with TRBJ2-5, with a weak D call TRBD2 (7 bases). Germline V gene lookup returns CDR1 LGHDT and CDR2 YNNKEL (reference sequence). The CDR3 loop spans 14 amino acids. Trimming pared 4 bases from V and 5 bases from J, leaving 14 bases between. CDR3 loop: CASSRTRGGETQYF. CDR3 DNA sequence: TGTGCCAGCAGCCGGACCAGGGGAGGGGAGACCCAGTACTTC.

This clonotype was counted a few times. The V and J genes are TRBV20-1 and TRBJ2-3, with TRBD2 identical over 10 bases. With 8 bases clipped from V and 4 bases from J, the junction kept 12 bases outside the gene matches. The germline CDR1 and CDR2 sequences are DFQATT and SNEGSKA (reference sequence). The CDR3 is 15 amino acids. CDR3 sequence: CSPLRLAGDPDTQYF. The CDR3 nucleotides are TGCAGTCCTTTGAGGCTAGCGGGAGATCCAGATACGCAGTATTTT.

This clonotype was seen many times. The chain couples TRBV6-5 to TRBJ1-2, with 8 nucleotides matching TRBD1. The CDR3 loop spans 16 amino acids. Germline trimming cut 2 bases from V and 8 bases from J; bases unmatched to any gene: 13. The germline gives CDR1 MNHEY, CDR2 SVGAGI. The CDR3 coding sequence is TGTGCCAGCAGTTACGGGACAGGTCGCCCTGGGGGAGGCTACACCTTC. Amino acid sequence: CASSYGTGRPGGGYTF.

This clonotype was found many times. This chain connects TRBV10-3 to TRBJ1-1; possibly TRBD1 for D (5 bases). The CDR3 totals 14 residues. Trimming cost V 8 bases and J 4 bases, with 17 bases left between them. Germline values: CDR1 ENHRY, CDR2 SYGVKD. The CDR3 sequence is CAISSDSGGTEAFF. CDR3 nucleotide sequence: TGTGCCATCTCTTCCGATTCGGGGGGCACTGAAGCTTTCTTT.

The chain employs TRBV5-2 and TRBJ1-5; TRBD1, as called in the table, went unchecked against the DNA. TRBV5-2 corresponds to a pseudogene. The CDR3 sequence is 13 residues long. The CDR3 DNA is TGTGCCAGCAATGGGGCCGGTGGTCAGCCCCAGCATTTT. Translated, it gives CASNGAGGQPQHF.

This clonotype was detected ten times or more. The CDR3 sequence is CASRPRGASWSGELFF. For the CDR3, the DNA is TGTGCCAGCAGACCGCGTGGGGCTAGCTGGAGCGGGGAGCTGTTTTTT. J is TRBJ2-2 and V is TRBV28, with D perhaps TRBD1 or TRBD2 (5 bases each). V lost 6 bases and J 7 bases, leaving 21 bases between the germline ends. The CDR3 runs 16 residues. The germline V gene encodes CDR1 MDHEN and CDR2 SYDVKM. The full variable domain, with the rest looked up from reference TRBV28 and TRBJ2-2, is DVKVTQSSRYLVKRTGEKVFLECVQDMDHENMFWYRQDPGLGLRLIYFSYDVKMKEKGDIPEGYSVSREKKERFSLILESASTNQTSMYLCASRPRGASWSGELFFGEGSRLTVL.

This clonotype was seen many times. The chain uses TRBV12-3 or TRBV12-4 and TRBJ1-2; no clear D. The V end lost 1 base, the J end lost 4 bases, and 10 bases lay between the germline ends. The CDR3 extends over 14 amino acids. Here the CDR3 reads CASSLEKAIYGYTF. In DNA, the CDR3 is TGTGCCAGCAGTTTAGAAAAGGCGATCTATGGCTACACCTTC.

This clonotype appeared many times. V usage is TRBV11-1 and J usage is TRBJ2-1; 9 positions agree with TRBD2. The CDR3 is 14 amino acids. The V and J ends lost 5 bases and 4 bases, in that order; junction bases with no gene match: 3. CDR1 and CDR2 from the germline V gene are SGHAT and FQDESV (reference sequence). The CDR3 is CASSRLAEYNEQFF. The CDR3 nucleotides are TGTGCCAGCAGCCGACTAGCGGAGTACAATGAGCAGTTCTTC.